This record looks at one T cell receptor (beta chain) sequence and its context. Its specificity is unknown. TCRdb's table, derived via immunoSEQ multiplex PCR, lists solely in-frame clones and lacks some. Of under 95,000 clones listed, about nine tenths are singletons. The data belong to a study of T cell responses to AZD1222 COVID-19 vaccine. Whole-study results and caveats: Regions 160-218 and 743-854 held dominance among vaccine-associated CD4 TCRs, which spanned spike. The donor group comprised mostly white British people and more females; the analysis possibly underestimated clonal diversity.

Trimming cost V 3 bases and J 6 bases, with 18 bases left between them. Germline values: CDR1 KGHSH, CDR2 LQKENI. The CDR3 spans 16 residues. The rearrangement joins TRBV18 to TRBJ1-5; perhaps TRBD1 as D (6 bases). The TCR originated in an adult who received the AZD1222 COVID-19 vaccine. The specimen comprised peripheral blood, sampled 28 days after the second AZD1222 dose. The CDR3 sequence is CASSPVEQGGGQPQHF. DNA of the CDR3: TGTGCCAGCTCACCGGTAGAACAGGGAGGAGGTCAGCCCCAGCATTTT.